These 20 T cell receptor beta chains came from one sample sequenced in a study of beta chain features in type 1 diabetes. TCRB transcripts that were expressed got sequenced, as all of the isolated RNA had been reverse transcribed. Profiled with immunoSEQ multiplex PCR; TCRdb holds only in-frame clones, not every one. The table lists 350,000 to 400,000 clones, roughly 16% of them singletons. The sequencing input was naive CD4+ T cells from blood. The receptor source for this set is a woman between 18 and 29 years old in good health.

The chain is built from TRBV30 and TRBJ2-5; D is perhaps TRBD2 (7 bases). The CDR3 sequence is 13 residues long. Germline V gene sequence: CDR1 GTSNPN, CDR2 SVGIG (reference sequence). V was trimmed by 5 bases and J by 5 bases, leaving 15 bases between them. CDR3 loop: CAWASRGGETQYF. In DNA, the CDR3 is TGTGCCTGGGCATCCAGGGGAGGGGAGACCCAGTACTTC.

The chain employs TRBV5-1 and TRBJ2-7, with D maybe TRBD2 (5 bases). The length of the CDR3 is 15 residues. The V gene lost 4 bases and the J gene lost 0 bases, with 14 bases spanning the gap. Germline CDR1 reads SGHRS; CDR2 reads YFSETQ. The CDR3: CASSPEGRRSYEQYF. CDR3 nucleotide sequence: TGCGCCAGCAGCCCAGAGGGCAGACGCTCCTACGAGCAGTACTTC.

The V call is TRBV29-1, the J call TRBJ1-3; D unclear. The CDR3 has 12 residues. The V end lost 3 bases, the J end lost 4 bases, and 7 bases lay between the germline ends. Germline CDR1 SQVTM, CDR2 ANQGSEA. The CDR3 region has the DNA TGCAGCGTTGACTCCAGGGGAAACACCATATATTTT. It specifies CSVDSRGNTIYF.

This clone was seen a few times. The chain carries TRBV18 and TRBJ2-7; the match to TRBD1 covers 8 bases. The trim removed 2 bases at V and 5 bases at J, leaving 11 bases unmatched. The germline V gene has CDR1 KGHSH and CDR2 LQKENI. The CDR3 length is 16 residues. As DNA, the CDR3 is TGTGCCAGCTCACCATTGGGACGACAGGGGAGTAACGAGCAGTACTTC. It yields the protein CASSPLGRQGSNEQYF.

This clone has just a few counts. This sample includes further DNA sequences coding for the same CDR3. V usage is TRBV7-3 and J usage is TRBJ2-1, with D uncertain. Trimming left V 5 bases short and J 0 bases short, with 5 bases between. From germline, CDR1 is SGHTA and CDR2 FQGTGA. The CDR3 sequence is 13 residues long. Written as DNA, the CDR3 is TGTGCCAGCAGCCTTAGCTCCTACAATGAGCAGTTCTTC. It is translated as CASSLSSYNEQFF.

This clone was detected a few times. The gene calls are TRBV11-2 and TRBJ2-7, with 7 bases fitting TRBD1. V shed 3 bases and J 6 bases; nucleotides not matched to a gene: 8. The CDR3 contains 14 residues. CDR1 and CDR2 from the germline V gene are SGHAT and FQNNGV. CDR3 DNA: TGTGCCAGCAGCTTGGGACAGCCTGCTGGCGAGCAGTACTTC. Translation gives CASSLGQPAGEQYF.

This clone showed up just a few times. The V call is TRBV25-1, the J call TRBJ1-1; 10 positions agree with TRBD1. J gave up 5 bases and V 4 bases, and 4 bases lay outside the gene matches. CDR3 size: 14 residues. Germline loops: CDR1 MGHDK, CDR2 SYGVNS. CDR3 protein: CASSGQGAGTEAFF. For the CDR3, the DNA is TGTGCCAGCAGTGGACAGGGGGCGGGTACTGAAGCTTTCTTT.

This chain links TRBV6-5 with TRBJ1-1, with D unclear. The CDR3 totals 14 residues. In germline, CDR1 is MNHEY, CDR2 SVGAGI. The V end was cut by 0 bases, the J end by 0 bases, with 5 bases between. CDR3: CASSYSFVNTEAFF. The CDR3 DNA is TGTGCCAGCAGTTACTCATTCGTGAACACTGAAGCTTTCTTT.

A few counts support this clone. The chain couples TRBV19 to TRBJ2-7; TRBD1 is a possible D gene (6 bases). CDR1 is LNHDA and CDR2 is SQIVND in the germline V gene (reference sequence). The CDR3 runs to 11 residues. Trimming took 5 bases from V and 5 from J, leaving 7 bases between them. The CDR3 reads CASSYRDEQYF. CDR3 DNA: TGTGCCAGTAGTTACAGGGACGAGCAGTACTTC. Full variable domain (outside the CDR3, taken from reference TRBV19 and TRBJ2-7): DGGITQSPKYLFRKEGQNVTLSCEQNLNHDAMYWYRQDPGQGLRLIYYSQIVNDFQKGDIAEGYSVSREKKESFPLTVTSAQKNPTAFYLCASSYRDEQYFGPGTRLTVT.

The chain's CDR3 is CAISLQGVEQYF. The CDR3 region has the DNA TGTGCCATCAGTCTACAGGGGGTCGAGCAGTACTTC. The chain uses TRBV10-3 and TRBJ2-7; 8 bases map to TRBD1. The ends lost 5 bases at V and 6 bases at J; junction bases unmatched: 3. This CDR3 is 12 amino acids long. Germline values: CDR1 ENHRY, CDR2 SYGVKD.

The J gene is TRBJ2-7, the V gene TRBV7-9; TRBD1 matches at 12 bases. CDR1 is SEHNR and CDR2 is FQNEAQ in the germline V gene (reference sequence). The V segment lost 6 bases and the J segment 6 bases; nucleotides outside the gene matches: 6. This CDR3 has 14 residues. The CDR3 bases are TGTGCCAGCAGTCCCGGGACAGGGGGCTCCGAGCAGTACTTC. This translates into CASSPGTGGSEQYF.

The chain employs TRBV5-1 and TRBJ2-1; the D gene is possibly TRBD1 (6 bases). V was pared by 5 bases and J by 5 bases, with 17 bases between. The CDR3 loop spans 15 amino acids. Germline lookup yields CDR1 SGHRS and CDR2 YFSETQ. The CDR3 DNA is TGCGCCAGCAGACTTAGAGATACAGGGAACAATGAGCAGTTCTTC. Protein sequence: CASRLRDTGNNEQFF.

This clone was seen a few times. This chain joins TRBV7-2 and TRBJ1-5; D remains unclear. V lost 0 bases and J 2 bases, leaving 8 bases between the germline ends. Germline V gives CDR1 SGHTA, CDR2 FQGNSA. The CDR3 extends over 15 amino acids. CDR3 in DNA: TGTGCCAGCAGCTTAGCGTCCCAGGGCAATCAGCCCCAGCATTTT. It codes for CASSLASQGNQPQHF.

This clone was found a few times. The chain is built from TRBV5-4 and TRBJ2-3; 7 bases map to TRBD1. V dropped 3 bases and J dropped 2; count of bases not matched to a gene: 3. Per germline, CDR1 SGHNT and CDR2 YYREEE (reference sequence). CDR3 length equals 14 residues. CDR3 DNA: TGTGCCAGCAGCTCAGGGGGAACCACAGATACGCAGTATTTT. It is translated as CASSSGGTTDTQYF.

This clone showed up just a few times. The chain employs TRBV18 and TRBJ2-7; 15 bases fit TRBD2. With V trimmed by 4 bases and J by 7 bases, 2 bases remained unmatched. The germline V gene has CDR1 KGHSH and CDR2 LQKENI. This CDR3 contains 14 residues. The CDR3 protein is CASSLGLAGGEQYF. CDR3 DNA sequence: TGTGCCAGCTCACTGGGACTAGCGGGAGGAGAGCAGTACTTC.

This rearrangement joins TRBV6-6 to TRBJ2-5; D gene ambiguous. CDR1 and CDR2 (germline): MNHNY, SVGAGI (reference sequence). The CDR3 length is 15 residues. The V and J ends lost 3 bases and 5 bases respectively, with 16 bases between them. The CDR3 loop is CASSYLAPQRETQYF. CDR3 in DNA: TGTGCCAGCAGTTATTTGGCCCCCCAGAGGGAGACCCAGTACTTC.

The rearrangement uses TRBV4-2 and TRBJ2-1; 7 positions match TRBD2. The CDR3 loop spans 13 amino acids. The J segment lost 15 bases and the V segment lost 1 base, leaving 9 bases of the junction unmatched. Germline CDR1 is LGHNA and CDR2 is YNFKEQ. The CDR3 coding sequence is TGTGCCAGCAGCCAAGTATCGGGGGAGGGTAGGTTCTTC. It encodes CASSQVSGEGRFF.

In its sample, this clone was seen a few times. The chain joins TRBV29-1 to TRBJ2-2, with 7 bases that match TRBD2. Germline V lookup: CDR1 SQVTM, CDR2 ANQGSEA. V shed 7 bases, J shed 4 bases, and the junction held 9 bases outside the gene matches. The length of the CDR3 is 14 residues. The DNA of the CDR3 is TGCAGCGGCCGGGCGGGAGCGCGCACCGGGGAGCTGTTTTTT. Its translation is CSGRAGARTGELFF.

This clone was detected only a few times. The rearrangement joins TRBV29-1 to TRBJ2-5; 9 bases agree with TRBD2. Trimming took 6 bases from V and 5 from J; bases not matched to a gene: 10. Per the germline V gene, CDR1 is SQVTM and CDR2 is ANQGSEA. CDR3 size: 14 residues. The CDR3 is CSVTNSGSGETQYF. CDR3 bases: TGCAGCGTGACAAATAGCGGGAGTGGGGAGACCCAGTACTTC.

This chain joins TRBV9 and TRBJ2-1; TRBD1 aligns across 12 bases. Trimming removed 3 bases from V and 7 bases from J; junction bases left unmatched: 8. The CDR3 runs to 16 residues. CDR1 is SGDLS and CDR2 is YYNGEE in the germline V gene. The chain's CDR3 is CASSESRDRGRNEQFF. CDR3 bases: TGTGCCAGCAGCGAGAGCCGGGACAGGGGGCGGAATGAGCAGTTCTTC.